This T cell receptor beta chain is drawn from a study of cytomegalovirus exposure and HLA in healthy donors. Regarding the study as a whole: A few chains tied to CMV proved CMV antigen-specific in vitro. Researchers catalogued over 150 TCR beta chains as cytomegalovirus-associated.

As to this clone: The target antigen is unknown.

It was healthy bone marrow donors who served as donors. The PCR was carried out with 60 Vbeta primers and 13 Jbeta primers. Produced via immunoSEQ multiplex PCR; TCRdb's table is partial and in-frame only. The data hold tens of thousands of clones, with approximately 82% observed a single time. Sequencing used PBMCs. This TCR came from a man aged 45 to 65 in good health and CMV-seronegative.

The CDR3 loop is CASSQGPLPNEQFF. The CDR3 DNA reads as TGTGCCAGCAGTCAAGGGCCCCTTCCGAATGAGCAGTTCTTC. The rearrangement joins TRBV2 to TRBJ2-1; D is unresolved. CDR3 length: 14 residues. Deletions cut 5 bases from V and 7 bases from J, with 15 bases between. CDR1 is SNHLY, CDR2 FYNNEI, per germline.